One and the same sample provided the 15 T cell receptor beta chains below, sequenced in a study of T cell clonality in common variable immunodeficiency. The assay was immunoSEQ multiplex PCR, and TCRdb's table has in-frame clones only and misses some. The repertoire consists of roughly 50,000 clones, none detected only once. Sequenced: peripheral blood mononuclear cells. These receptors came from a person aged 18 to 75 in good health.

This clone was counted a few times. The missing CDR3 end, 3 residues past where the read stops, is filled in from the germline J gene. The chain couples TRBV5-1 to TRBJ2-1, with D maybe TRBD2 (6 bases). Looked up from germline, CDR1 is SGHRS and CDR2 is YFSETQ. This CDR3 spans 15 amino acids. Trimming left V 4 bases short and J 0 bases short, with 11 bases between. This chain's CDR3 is CASSLPSVSYNEQFF. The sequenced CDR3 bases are TGCGCCAGCAGCCTACCTAGCGTCTCCTACAATGAG.

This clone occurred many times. The CDR3 bases that were read are TGTGCCAGCAGCTTAAATGGTTTGCGTGACACTGAA. It encodes CASSLNGLRDTE. The whole CDR3 reads CASSLNGLRDTEAFF. The chain couples TRBV11-3 to TRBJ1-1; D gene unclear. The read falls 3 residues short of the CDR3 end, and the missing part is taken from the germline J gene. The CDR3 contains 15 residues. V was cut by 2 bases and J by 3 bases, with 13 bases left in between. Germline CDR1 reads SGHNT; CDR2 reads YENEEA.

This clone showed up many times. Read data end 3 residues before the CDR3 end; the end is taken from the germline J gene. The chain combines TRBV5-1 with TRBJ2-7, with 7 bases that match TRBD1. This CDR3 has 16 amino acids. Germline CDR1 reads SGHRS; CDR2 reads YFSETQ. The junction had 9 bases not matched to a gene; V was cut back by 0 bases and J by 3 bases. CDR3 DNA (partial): TGCGCCAGCAGCTTGGTCTTGTCAGCAGGGGGCTACGAG. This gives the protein CASSLVLSAGGYE. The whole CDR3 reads CASSLVLSAGGYEQYF.

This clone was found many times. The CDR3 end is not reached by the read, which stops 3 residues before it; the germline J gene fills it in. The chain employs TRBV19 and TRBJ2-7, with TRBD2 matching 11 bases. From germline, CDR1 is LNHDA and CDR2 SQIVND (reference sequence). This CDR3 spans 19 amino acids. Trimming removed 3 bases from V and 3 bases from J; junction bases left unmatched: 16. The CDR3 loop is CASSIAKGLADPSSYEQYF. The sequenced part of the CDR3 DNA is TGTGCCAGTAGTATCGCCAAGGGACTAGCGGATCCCTCGAGCTACGAG. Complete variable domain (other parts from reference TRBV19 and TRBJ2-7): DGGITQSPKYLFRKEGQNVTLSCEQNLNHDAMYWYRQDPGQGLRLIYYSQIVNDFQKGDIAEGYSVSREKKESFPLTVTSAQKNPTAFYLCASSIAKGLADPSSYEQYFGPGTRLTVT.

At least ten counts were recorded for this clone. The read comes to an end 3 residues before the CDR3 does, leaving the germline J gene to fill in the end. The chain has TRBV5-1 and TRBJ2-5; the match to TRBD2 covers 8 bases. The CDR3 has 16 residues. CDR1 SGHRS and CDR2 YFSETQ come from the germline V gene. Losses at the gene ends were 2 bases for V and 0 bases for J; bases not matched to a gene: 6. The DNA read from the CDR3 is TGCGCCAGCAGCTTCGGTAGCGGGGCTTACCAAGAGACC. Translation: CASSFGSGAYQET. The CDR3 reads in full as CASSFGSGAYQETQYF.

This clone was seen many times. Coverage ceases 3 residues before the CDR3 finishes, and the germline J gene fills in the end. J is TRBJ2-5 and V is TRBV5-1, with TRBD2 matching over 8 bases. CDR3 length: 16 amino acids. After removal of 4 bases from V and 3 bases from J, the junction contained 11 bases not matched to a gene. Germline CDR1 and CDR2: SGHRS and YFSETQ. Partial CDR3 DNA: TGCGCCAGCAGCGTAAACTTAGCGGGAACGAAAGAGACC. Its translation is CASSVNLAGTKET. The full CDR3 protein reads CASSVNLAGTKETQYF.

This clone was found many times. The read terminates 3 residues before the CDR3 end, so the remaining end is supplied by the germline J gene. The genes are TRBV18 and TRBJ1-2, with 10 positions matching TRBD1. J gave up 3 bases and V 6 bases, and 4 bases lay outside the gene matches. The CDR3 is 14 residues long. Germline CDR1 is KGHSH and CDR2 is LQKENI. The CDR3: CASSGTGADYGYTF. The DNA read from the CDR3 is TGTGCCAGCTCCGGGACAGGGGCCGACTATGGC.

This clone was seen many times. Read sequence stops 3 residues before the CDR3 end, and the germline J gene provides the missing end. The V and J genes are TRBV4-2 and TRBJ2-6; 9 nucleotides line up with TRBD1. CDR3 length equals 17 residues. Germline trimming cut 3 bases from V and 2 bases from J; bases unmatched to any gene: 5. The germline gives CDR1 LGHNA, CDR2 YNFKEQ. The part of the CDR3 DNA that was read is TGTGCCAGCAGCCAGCAACAGGGGGCCGCTGGGGCCAACGTC. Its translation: CASSQQQGAAGANV. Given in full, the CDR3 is CASSQQQGAAGANVLTF.

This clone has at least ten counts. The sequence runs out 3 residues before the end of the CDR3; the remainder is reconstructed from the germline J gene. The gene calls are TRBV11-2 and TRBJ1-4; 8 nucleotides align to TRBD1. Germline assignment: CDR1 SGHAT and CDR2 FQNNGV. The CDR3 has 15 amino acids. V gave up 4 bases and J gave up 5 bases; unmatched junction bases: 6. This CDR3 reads CASSSLRGRNEKLFF. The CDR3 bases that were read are TGTGCCAGCAGCTCCCTCAGGGGGCGCAATGAAAAA.

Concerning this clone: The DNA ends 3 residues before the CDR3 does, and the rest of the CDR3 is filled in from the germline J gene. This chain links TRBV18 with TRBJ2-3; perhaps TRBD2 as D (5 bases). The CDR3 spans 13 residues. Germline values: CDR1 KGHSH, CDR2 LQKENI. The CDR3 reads CASSPRYGETQYF. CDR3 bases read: TGTGCCAGCTCACCGCGCTACGGGGAGACG.

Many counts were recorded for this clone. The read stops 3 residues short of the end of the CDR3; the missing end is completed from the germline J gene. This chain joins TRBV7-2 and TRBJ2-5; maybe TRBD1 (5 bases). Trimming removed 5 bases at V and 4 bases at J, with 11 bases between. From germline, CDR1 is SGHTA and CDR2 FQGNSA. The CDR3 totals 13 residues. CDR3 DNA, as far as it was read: TGTGCCAGCAGCCCCTGGACACGAGAGACC. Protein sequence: CASSPWTRET. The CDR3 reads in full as CASSPWTRETQYF.

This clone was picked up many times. The part of the CDR3 DNA that was read is TGCAGCGTAACGGGACTTTCAGATACG. Encoded protein: CSVTGLSDT. The complete CDR3 reads CSVTGLSDTQYF. This sequence joins TRBV29-1 and TRBJ2-3; D is possibly TRBD2 (6 bases). The observed sequence ends 3 residues before the CDR3 terminus, with the missing tail filled in from the germline J gene. Germline CDR1 is SQVTM and CDR2 is ANQGSEA. The CDR3 loop spans 12 amino acids. Trimming removed 6 bases from V and 4 bases from J, with 11 bases in between.

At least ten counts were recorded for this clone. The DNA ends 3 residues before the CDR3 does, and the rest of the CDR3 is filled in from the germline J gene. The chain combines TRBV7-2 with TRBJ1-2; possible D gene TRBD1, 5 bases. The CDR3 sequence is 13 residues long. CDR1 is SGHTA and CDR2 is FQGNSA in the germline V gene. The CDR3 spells CASSLERGVRYTF. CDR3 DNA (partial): TGTGCCAGCAGCTTAGAGAGGGGAGTGAGG.

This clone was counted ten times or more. The CDR3 reads CSARASPNTYEQYF. The part of the CDR3 DNA that was read is TGCAGTGCTAGAGCTAGTCCGAACACCTACGAG. The chain recombines TRBV20-1 with TRBJ2-7; D unclear. The read falls 3 residues short of the CDR3 end, and the missing part is taken from the germline J gene. This CDR3 contains 14 residues. The germline V and J ends were trimmed by 1 base and 2 bases, with 12 bases remaining between them. The germline CDR1 and CDR2 sequences are DFQATT and SNEGSKA (reference sequence).

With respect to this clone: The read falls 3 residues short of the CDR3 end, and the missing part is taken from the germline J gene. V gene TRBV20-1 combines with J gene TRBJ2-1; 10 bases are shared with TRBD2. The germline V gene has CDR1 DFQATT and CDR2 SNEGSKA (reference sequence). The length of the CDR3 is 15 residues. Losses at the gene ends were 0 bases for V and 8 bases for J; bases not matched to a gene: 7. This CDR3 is CSARDPSGRGDEQFF. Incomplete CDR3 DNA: TGCAGTGCTAGAGATCCGAGCGGGAGGGGCGATGAG.